The sequence of this TCR beta chain was determined in a study of chronic HIV infection and antiretroviral therapy. TCRdb itself ran the 5' RACE reads through MiXCR, one entry per CDR3 protein. The profile covers some 37,000 distinct CDR3 sequences, with 7% to 10% appearing a single time and 2.9% taken by the ten largest. The V gene lost 5 bases and the J gene lost 1 base, with 17 bases spanning the gap. Germline V gene lookup returns CDR1 SGHAT and CDR2 FQDESV (reference sequence). This CDR3 spans 16 amino acids. This receptor was obtained from an adult who had HIV and had not received antiretroviral therapy, or was an uninfected healthy control (not recorded which). The chain uses TRBV11-1 and TRBJ2-5; D is possibly TRBD1 or TRBD2 (5 bases each). The sequencing sample was made of peripheral blood. The chain's CDR3 is CASSPNPGRSQETQYF. The DNA for the CDR3 is TGTGCCAGCAGCCCTAACCCGGGACGGTCCCAAGAGACCCAGTACTTC. Supplemented by reference TRBV11-1 and TRBJ2-5, the full variable domain reads EAEVAQSPRYKITEKSQAVAFWCDPISGHATLYWYRQILGQGPELLVQFQDESVVDDSQLPKDRFSAERLKGVDSTLKIQPAELGDSAMYLCASSPNPGRSQETQYFGPGTRLLVL.